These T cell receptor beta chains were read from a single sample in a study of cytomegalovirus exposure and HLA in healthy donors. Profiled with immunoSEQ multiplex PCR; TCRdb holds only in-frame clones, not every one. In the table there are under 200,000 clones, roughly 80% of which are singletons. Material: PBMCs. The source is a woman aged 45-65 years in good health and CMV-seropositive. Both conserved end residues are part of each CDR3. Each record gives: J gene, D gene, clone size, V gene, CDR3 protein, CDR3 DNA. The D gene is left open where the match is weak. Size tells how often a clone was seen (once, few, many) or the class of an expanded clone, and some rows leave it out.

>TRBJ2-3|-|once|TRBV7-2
CASSLVGGDTQYF
TGTGCCAGCAGCTTAGTGGGGGGAGATACGCAGTATTTT
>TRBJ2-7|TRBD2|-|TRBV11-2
CASSTGLAFNEQYF
TGTGCCAGCAGCACGGGACTAGCGTTCAACGAGCAGTACTTC
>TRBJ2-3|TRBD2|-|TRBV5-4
CASSPGLAGGPNTQYF
TGTGCCAGCAGCCCGGGACTAGCGGGGGGGCCCAATACGCAGTATTTT
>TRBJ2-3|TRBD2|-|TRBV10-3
CAIRPLAEGTDTQYF
TGTGCCATCAGACCACTAGCGGAGGGCACAGATACGCAGTATTTT
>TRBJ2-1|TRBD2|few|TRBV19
CASSIAGGYYNEQFF
TGTGCCAGTAGTATAGCGGGAGGGTACTACAATGAGCAGTTCTTC
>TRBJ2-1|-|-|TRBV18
CASSPGGTVYNEQFF
TGTGCCAGCTCACCAGGGGGGACAGTGTACAATGAGCAGTTCTTC
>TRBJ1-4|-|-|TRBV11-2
CASSLASQITTNEKLFF
TGTGCCAGCAGCTTAGCCTCCCAGATCACAACTAATGAAAAACTGTTTTTT
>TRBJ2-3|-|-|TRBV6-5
CASSYSKLSTDTQYF
TGTGCCAGCAGTTACTCGAAACTTAGCACAGATACGCAGTATTTT
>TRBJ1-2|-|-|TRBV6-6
CASSYLSGKGYTF
TGTGCCAGCAGTTACCTATCGGGGAAGGGCTACACCTTC
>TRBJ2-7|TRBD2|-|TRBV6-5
CASSYSSGGSYEQYF
TGTGCCAGCAGTTACTCTAGCGGGGGCTCCTACGAGCAGTACTTC
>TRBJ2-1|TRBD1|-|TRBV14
CASSHRQGRYNEQFF
TGTGCCAGCAGCCATCGACAGGGGCGCTACAATGAGCAGTTCTTC
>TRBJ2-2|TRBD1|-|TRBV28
CASSPTGWNTGELFF
TGTGCCAGCAGCCCGACAGGGTGGAACACCGGGGAGCTGTTTTTT
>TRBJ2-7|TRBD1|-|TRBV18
CASSPAIYGTGRNYEQYF
TGTGCCAGCTCACCAGCGATCTACGGGACAGGGAGGAACTACGAGCAGTACTTC
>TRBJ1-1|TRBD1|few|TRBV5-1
CASSIGQGGNTEAFF
TGCGCCAGCAGCATCGGACAGGGGGGGAACACTGAAGCTTTCTTT
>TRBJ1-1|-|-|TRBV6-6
CASFIPGTPNTEAFF
TGTGCCAGCTTTATCCCCGGGACACCGAACACTGAAGCTTTCTTT
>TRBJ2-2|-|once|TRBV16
CASSPLTGELFF
TGTGCCAGCAGCCCCCTGACTGGGGAGCTGTTTTTT
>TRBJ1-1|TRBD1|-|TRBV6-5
CASSYKTQGAEAFF
TGTGCCAGCAGTTATAAAACGCAGGGGGCTGAAGCTTTCTTT
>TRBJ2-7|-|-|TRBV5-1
CASSLSQGGYEQYF
TGCGCCAGCAGCTTGAGCCAGGGGGGCTACGAGCAGTACTTC
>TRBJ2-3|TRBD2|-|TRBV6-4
CASSIAGETDTQYF
TGTGCCAGCAGCATAGCGGGGGAGACAGATACGCAGTATTTT
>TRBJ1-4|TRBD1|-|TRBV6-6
CASSQQGKMKELFF
TGTGCCAGCAGTCAACAGGGGAAAATGAAGGAACTGTTTTTT
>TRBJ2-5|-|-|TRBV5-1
CASSLARETQYF
TGCGCCAGCAGCTTGGCCCGGGAAACCCAGTACTTC
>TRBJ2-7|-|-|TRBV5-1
CASSVVSGDHEQYF
TGCGCCAGCAGCGTGGTTTCGGGGGACCACGAGCAGTACTTC
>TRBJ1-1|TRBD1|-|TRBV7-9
CASSFYLPGTGNTEAFF
TGTGCCAGCAGCTTTTACCTCCCCGGGACAGGGAACACTGAAGCTTTCTTT
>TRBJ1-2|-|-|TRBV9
CASSVSLYEADGYTF
TGTGCCAGCAGCGTCTCTCTATACGAGGCCGATGGCTACACCTTC
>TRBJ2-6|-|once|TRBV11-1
CASSTRHYSGANVLTF
TGTGCCAGCAGCACCCGACATTACTCCGGGGCCAACGTCCTGACTTTC
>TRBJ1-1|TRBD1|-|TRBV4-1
CASGRTGFNTEAFF
TGCGCCAGCGGCCGGACAGGGTTTAACACTGAAGCTTTCTTT
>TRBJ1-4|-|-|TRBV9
CASSVSQGAEKLFF
TGTGCCAGCAGCGTTTCACAGGGCGCCGAAAAACTGTTTTTT
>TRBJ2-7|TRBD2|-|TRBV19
CASSIFSGGTYEQYF
TGTGCCAGTAGTATATTTTCCGGGGGGACCTACGAGCAGTACTTC
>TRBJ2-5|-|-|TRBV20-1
CSASGPETQYF
TGCAGTGCTTCAGGCCCGGAGACCCAGTACTTC
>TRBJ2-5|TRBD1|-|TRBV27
CASSSGTGLETQYF
TGTGCCAGCAGTTCCGGGACAGGGCTAGAGACCCAGTACTTC
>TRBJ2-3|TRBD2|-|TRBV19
CASSIGLAGADTQYF
TGTGCCAGTAGTATCGGACTAGCGGGGGCAGATACGCAGTATTTT
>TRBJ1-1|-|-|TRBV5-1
CASSLGQGWNTEAFF
TGCGCCAGCAGCTTGGGGCAGGGCTGGAACACTGAAGCTTTCTTT
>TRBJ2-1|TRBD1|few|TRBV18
CASSLPGQGGDNEQFF
TGTGCCAGCTCACTACCGGGACAGGGGGGGGACAATGAGCAGTTCTTC
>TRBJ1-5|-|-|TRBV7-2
CASSPGEVYSNQPQHF
TGTGCCAGCAGTCCCGGAGAGGTTTATAGCAATCAGCCCCAGCATTTT
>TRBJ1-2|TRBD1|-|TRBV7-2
CASSLGVGIGRGNGYTF
TGTGCCAGCAGCTTAGGTGTCGGGATTGGCAGGGGGAATGGCTACACCTTC
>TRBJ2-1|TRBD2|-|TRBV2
CASSSGAGVYNEQFF
TGTGCCAGCAGCTCCGGAGCGGGGGTATACAATGAGCAGTTCTTC
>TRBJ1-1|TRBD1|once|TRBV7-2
CATLRDRDTEAFF
TGTGCCACCCTTCGGGACAGGGACACTGAAGCTTTCTTT
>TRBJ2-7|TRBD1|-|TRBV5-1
CASRVGQAYEQYF
TGCGCCAGCAGAGTGGGACAGGCCTACGAGCAGTACTTC
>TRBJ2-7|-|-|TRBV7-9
CASSSSGEYEQYF
TGTGCCAGCAGTTCGTCGGGAGAGTACGAGCAGTACTTC
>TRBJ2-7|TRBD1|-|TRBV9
CASSSGGQGSYEQYF
TGTGCCAGCAGCTCAGGGGGCCAGGGATCCTACGAGCAGTACTTC
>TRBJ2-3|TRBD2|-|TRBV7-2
CASSQSGRVTDTQYF
TGTGCCAGCAGCCAAAGCGGGAGGGTCACAGATACGCAGTATTTT
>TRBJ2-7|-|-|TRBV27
CASSLGSGAAYEQYF
TGTGCCAGCAGTTTAGGATCCGGTGCGGCCTACGAGCAGTACTTC
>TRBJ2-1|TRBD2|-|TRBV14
CASSHRQSGGLNEQFF
TGTGCCAGCAGCCACCGCCAGAGCGGGGGGTTGAATGAGCAGTTCTTC
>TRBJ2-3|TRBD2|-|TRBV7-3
CASSAGGRGTDTQYF
TGTGCCAGCAGCGCGGGGGGCCGCGGCACAGATACGCAGTATTTT
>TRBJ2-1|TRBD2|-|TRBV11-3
CASSLGASGNNEQFF
TGTGCCAGCAGCTTAGGGGCTAGCGGGAACAATGAGCAGTTCTTC
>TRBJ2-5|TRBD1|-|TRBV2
CASIYAGGQETQYF
TGTGCCAGCATCTACGCAGGGGGTCAAGAGACCCAGTACTTC